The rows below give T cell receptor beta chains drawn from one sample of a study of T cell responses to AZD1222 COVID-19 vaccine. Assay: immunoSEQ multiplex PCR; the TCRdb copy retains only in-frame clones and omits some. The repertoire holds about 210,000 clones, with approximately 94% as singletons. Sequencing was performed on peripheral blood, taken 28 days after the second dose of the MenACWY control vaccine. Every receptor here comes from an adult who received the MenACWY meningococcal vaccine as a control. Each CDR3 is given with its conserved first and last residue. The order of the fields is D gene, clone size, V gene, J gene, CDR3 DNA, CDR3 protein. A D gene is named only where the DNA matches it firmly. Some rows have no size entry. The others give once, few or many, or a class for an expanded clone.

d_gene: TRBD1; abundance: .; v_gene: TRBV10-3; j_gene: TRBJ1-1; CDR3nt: TGTGCCATCAGTGAGCCTCGACAGGGTAACACTGAAGCTTTCTTT; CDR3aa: CAISEPRQGNTEAFF
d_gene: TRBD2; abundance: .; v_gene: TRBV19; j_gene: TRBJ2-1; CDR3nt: TGTGCCAGCCGACTAGCGGCCATCAGAAGCTCCTACAATGAGCAGTTCTTC; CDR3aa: CASRLAAIRSSYNEQFF
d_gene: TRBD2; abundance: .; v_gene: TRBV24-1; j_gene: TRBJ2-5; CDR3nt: TGTGCCACCAGTGATGCGCCCCGGGAGGGCCAAGAGACCCAGTACTTC; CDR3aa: CATSDAPREGQETQYF
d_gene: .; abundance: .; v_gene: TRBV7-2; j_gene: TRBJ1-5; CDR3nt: TGTGCCAGCAGCTTCGTCATAGATAGCAATCAGCCCCAGCATTTT; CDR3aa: CASSFVIDSNQPQHF
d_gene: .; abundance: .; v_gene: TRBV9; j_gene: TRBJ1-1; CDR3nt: TGTGCCAGCAGCGTAGGGGCAGGGTGGAACACTGAAGCTTTCTTT; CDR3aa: CASSVGAGWNTEAFF
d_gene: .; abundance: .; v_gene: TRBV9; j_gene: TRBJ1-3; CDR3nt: TGTGCCAGCAGAGGAGCGGGGTGGGACACCATATATTTT; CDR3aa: CASRGAGWDTIYF
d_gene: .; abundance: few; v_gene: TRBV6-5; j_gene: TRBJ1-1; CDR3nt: TGTGCCAGCTCCCCAGGGTCAACGGGCACTGAAGCTTTCTTT; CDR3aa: CASSPGSTGTEAFF
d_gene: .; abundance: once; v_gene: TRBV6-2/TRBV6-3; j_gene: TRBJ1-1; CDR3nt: TGTGCCAGCAGTTACGGGCAGAGATACGGAGGTTTCTTT; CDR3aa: CASSYGQRYGGFF
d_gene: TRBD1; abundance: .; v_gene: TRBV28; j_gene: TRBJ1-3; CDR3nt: TGTGCCAGCAGTTTAGGGACAGGGACCGGAAACACCATATATTTT; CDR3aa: CASSLGTGTGNTIYF
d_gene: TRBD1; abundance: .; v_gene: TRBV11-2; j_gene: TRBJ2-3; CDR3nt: TGTGCCAGCAGCTCGACAGGGGGCGCGAGGACAGATACGCAGTATTTT; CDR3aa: CASSSTGGARTDTQYF
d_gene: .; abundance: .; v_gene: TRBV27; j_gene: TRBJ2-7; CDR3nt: TGTGCCAGCAGTTTATTGCCAGGCCTCTACGAGCAGTACTTC; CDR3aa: CASSLLPGLYEQYF
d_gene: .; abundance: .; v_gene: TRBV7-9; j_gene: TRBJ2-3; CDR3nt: TGTGCCAGCAGCCCCGGAGTTACAGATACGCAGTATTTT; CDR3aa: CASSPGVTDTQYF
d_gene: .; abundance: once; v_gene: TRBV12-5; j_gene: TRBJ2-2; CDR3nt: TGTGCTAGTGGTTCGCAGGGGGAGCTGTTTTTT; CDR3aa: CASGSQGELFF
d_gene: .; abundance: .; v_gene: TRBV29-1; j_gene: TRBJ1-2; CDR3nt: TGCAGCGTTGAACTCGGCTATGGCTACACCTTC; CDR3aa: CSVELGYGYTF
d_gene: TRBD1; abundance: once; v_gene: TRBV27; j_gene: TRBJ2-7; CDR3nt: TGTGCCAGCAGTCCTCCGGGACAGGGGACCTACGAGCAGTACTTC; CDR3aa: CASSPPGQGTYEQYF
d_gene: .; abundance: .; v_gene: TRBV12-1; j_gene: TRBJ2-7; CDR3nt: TGTGCCAGAGGACTAGCGGCCTCCTACGAGCAGTACTTC; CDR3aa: CARGLAASYEQYF
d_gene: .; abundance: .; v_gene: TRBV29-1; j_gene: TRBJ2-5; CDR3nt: TGCAGCGTTGAGCCTGGGCGGGAGACCCAGTACTTC; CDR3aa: CSVEPGRETQYF
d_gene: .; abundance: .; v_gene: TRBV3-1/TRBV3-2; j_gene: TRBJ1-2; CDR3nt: TGTGCCAGCAGCCTCGACCGTCAATATGGCTACACCTTC; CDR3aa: CASSLDRQYGYTF
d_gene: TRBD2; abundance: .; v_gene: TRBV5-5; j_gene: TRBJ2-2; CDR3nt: TGTGCCAGCAGCTTTGGGACTAGCGAAAACACCGGGGAGCTGTTTTTT; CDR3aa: CASSFGTSENTGELFF
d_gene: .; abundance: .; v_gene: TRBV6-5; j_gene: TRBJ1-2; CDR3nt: TGTGCCAGCAGTTACCTCTCAACAGCCAGCTATGGCTACACCTTC; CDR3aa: CASSYLSTASYGYTF
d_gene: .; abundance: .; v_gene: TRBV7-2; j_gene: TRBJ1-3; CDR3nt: TGTGCCAGCAGCTCTTTGACGGGGACGTTTGGAAACACCATATATTTT; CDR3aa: CASSSLTGTFGNTIYF
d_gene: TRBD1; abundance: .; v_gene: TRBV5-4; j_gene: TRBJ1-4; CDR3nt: TGTGCCAGCAGCCTACAACCGGGACAGGTGACAACTAATGAAAAACTGTTTTTT; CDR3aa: CASSLQPGQVTTNEKLFF
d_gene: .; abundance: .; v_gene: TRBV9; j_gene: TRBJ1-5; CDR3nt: TGTGCCAGCAGCGTAGTTCCGGACACTGAGCCCCAGCATTTT; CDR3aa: CASSVVPDTEPQHF
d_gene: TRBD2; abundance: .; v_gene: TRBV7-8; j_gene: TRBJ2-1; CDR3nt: TGTGCCAGCAGCTTAATACCGGGACTAGCGGGGCTCTCCTACAATGAGCAGTTCTTC; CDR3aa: CASSLIPGLAGLSYNEQFF
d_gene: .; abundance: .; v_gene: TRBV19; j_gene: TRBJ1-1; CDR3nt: TGTGCCACCACAGGCCGCATGAACACTGAAGCTTTCTTT; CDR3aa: CATTGRMNTEAFF
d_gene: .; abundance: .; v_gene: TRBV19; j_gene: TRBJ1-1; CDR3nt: TGTGCCAGTAGTCGCCAGGACTACACTGAAGCTTTCTTT; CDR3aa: CASSRQDYTEAFF
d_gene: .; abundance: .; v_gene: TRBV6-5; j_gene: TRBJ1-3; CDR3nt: TGTGCCAGCATTTCAGATACCCTATATTTT; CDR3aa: CASISDTLYF
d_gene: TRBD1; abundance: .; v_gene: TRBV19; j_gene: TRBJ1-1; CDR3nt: TGTGCCAGTAGTCCCGGGACAGCAAGAGGGGACACTGAAGCTTTCTTT; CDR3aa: CASSPGTARGDTEAFF
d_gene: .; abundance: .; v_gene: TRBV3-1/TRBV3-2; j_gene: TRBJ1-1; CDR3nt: TGTGCCAGCAGCCCGTTTGTTTGGGGGTCCACTGAAGCTTTCTTT; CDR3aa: CASSPFVWGSTEAFF
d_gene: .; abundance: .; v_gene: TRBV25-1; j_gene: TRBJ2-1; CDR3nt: TGTGCCAGCAGTCCCGTTACAGGGATCTATGAGCAGTTCTTC; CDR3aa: CASSPVTGIYEQFF
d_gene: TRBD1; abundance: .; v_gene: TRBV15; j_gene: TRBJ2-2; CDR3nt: TGTGCCACCGAGAAGGGACAGTCCACCGGGGAGCTGTTTTTT; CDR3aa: CATEKGQSTGELFF
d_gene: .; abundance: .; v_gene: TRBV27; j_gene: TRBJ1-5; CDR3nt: TGTGCCAGCAGTTGGGGAGGAGGCAATCAGCCCCAGCATTTT; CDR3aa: CASSWGGGNQPQHF
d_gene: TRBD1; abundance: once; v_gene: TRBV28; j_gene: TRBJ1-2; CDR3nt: TGTGCCAGCAGTTTGCCCCGGGACAGCTATGGCTACACCTTC; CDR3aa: CASSLPRDSYGYTF
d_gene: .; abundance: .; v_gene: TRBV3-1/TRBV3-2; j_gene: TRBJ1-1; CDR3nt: TGTGCCAGCAGCCAAGATATGAAGTTTGAAGCTTTCTTT; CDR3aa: CASSQDMKFEAFF
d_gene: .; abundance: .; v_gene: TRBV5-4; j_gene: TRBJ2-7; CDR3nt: TGTGCCAGCAGCTTGGGGTCAGGCTTGAGCTCCTACGAGCAGTACTTC; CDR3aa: CASSLGSGLSSYEQYF
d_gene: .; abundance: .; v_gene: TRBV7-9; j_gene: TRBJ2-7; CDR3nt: TGTGCCAGCAGCCCGCCAGGGACCTACGAGCAGTACTTC; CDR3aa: CASSPPGTYEQYF
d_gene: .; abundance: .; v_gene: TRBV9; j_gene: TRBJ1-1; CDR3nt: TGTGCCAGCAGCGAGACGGGTGGGGATGAAGCTTTCTTT; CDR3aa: CASSETGGDEAFF
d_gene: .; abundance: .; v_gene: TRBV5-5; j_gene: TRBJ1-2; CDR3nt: TGTGCCAGCAGCCCACAGGCGGGGGCGCGTGGCTACACCTTC; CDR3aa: CASSPQAGARGYTF
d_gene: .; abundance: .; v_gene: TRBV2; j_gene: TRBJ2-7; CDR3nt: TGTGCCAGCAGTGGCCTGACAGTTTCCTACGAGCAGTACTTC; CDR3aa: CASSGLTVSYEQYF
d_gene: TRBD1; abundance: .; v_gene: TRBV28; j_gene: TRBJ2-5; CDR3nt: TGTGCCAGCAGTCGGCGACAGGGGCCTCAAGAGACCCAGTACTTC; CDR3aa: CASSRRQGPQETQYF
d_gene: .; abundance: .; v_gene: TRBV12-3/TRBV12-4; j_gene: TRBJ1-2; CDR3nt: TGTGCCAGCAGTTTTTTTTCATTTAATGGCTACACCTTC; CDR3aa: CASSFFSFNGYTF
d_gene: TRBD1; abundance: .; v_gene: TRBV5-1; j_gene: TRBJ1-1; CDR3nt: TGCGCCAGCAGCGTGGACAGGGGGGTCACTGAAGCTTTCTTT; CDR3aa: CASSVDRGVTEAFF
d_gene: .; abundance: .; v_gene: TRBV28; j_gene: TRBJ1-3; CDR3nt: TGTGCCAGCAGTTTCCTAGGGTCTGGAAACACCATATATTTT; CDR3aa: CASSFLGSGNTIYF
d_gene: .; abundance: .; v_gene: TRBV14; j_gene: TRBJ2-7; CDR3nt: TGTGCCAGCAGCCAGTGGGGGGACTACGAGCAGTACTTC; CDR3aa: CASSQWGDYEQYF
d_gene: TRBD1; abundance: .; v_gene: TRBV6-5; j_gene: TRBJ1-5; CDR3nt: TGTGCCAGCAAACGGGACAGAAATCAGCCCCAGCATTTT; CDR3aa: CASKRDRNQPQHF
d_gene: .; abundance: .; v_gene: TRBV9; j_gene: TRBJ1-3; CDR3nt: TGTGCCAGCAGCCCACAGGGCTCTGGAAACACCATATATTTT; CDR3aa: CASSPQGSGNTIYF
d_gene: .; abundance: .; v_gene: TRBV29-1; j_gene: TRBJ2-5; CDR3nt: TGCAGCGTTGAAGATCTCCCTCAGGAGACCCAGTACTTC; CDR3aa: CSVEDLPQETQYF
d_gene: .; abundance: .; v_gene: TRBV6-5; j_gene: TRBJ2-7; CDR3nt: TGTGCCAGCAGTTACTCGATCCCAGGATCCTACGAGCAGTACTTC; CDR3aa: CASSYSIPGSYEQYF
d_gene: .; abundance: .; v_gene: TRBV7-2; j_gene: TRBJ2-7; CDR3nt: TGTGCCAGCAGCTTAGACAGGAGCTCCTACGAGCAGTACTTC; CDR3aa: CASSLDRSSYEQYF
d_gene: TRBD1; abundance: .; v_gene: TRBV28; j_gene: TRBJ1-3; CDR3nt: TGTGCCAGCAGTTTAAGGACAGGGGGAAACACCATATATTTT; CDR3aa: CASSLRTGGNTIYF
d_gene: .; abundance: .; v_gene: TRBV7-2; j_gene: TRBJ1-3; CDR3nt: TGTGCCAGCAGTCTAGGGAGTACTGGAAACACCATATATTTT; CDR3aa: CASSLGSTGNTIYF
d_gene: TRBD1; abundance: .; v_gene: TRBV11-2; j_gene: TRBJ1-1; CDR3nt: TGTGCCAGCAGCATGCCCCAGGGGGTTTTCACTGAAGCTTTCTTT; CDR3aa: CASSMPQGVFTEAFF
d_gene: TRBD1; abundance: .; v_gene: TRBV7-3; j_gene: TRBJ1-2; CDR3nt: TGTGCCAGCAGCCCAAGTCCGGGACAGGGTGCCTATGGCTACACCTTC; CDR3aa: CASSPSPGQGAYGYTF
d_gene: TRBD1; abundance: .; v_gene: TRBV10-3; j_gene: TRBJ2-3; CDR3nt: TGTGCCATCAGAACAGGGGTTCGGACAGATACGCAGTATTTT; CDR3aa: CAIRTGVRTDTQYF
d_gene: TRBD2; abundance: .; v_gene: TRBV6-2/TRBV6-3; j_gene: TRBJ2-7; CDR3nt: TGTGCCAGCAGTTACTCTAGGACTAGCGGGAGCCACGAGCAGTACTTC; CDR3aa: CASSYSRTSGSHEQYF
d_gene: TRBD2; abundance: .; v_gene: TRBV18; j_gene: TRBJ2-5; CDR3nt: TGTGCCAGCTCACCAGGCATTAGCGGGTTCCAAGAGACCCAGTACTTC; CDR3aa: CASSPGISGFQETQYF